The rows below give T cell receptor beta chains drawn from one sample of a study of CD8 T cells in ankylosing spondylitis. TCRdb reprocessed the 5' RACE reads via MiXCR and lists one record per CDR3 protein. The sample has about 160,000 distinct CDR3 sequences, approximately 9.9% seen once. The sequenced sample consisted of blood, either unsorted or a sorted T cell fraction (not recorded which). These receptors were collected from a female donor with ankylosing spondylitis or in good health (not recorded which). CDR3s include the opening cysteine and the closing phenylalanine or tryptophan. A D gene is named only where the DNA matches it firmly. Not all rows give a size; the values are once, few, many and, for expanded clones, a class.

abundance	d_gene	v_gene	j_gene	CDR3aa	CDR3nt
-	-	TRBV20-1	TRBJ2-3	CSAPNFLGTDTQYF	TGCAGTGCCCCTAATTTCCTGGGAACAGATACGCAGTATTTT
few	TRBD1	TRBV12-3/TRBV12-4	TRBJ2-3	CASSTGGIIDTQYF	TGTGCCAGCAGTACAGGGGGCATTATAGATACGCAGTATTTT
few	TRBD1	TRBV12-3/TRBV12-4	TRBJ1-4	CASTGQGALEKLFF	TGTGCCAGCACTGGACAGGGGGCTTTGGAAAAACTGTTTTTT
few	TRBD1	TRBV20-1	TRBJ2-7	CSARSRDSYEQYF	TGCAGTGCTAGGTCCCGGGACAGCTACGAGCAGTACTTC
many	TRBD1	TRBV19	TRBJ2-1	CASSGDSSYNEQFF	TGTGCCAGTAGCGGGGACAGCTCCTACAATGAGCAGTTCTTC
many	-	TRBV20-1	TRBJ2-7	CSAAGTSSLYEQYF	TGCAGTGCCGCCGGGACTTCGTCTTTATACGAGCAGTACTTC
many	-	TRBV11-2	TRBJ2-5	CASSPPNQETQYF	TGTGCCAGCAGCCCTCCAAACCAAGAGACCCAGTACTTC
few	TRBD1	TRBV9	TRBJ1-4	CASSVTGTGGATNEKLFF	TGTGCCAGCAGCGTGACCGGGACAGGTGGTGCAACTAATGAAAAACTGTTTTTT
few	-	TRBV7-2	TRBJ1-3	CASARQSGNTIYF	TGTGCCAGCGCTAGGCAGTCAGGAAACACCATATATTTT
few	TRBD1	TRBV4-3	TRBJ1-2	CASSQDRAGGANYGYTF	TGCGCCAGCAGCCAAGATAGGGCAGGGGGCGCCAACTATGGCTACACCTTC
-	TRBD2	TRBV30	TRBJ2-7	CAWSSGSYEQYF	TGTGCCTGGAGTAGCGGGAGCTACGAGCAGTACTTC
many	-	TRBV11-1	TRBJ1-2	CASSLRSLTGQTNYGYTF	TGTGCCAGCAGCTTAAGGAGTCTCACGGGACAAACTAACTATGGCTACACCTTC
few	-	TRBV30	TRBJ2-7	CAWSIAKGFYEQYF	TGTGCCTGGAGCATAGCGAAGGGGTTTTACGAGCAGTACTTC
-	TRBD1	TRBV18	TRBJ2-7	CASSLPGQGYEQYF	TGTGCCAGCTCACTCCCGGGACAGGGCTACGAGCAGTACTTC
many	TRBD1	TRBV27	TRBJ2-7	CASSYIGQGPPYEQYF	TGTGCCAGCAGCTACATAGGACAGGGGCCACCCTACGAGCAGTACTTC
-	TRBD1	TRBV9	TRBJ1-1	CASSGDQGGTEAFF	TGTGCCAGCAGCGGCGATCAGGGGGGCACTGAAGCTTTCTTT
-	-	TRBV28	TRBJ1-1	CASSLAHWGLNTEAFF	TGTGCCAGCAGCTTAGCGCATTGGGGGTTGAACACTGAAGCTTTCTTT
many	-	TRBV12-3/TRBV12-4	TRBJ2-2	CASSPDYLGTGELFF	TGTGCCAGCAGTCCGGACTATTTGGGCACCGGGGAGCTGTTTTTT
-	TRBD2	TRBV19	TRBJ2-7	CASTLIAGGGYEQYF	TGTGCCAGTACCTTAATTGCGGGAGGAGGGTACGAGCAGTACTTC
many	-	TRBV20-1	TRBJ2-7	CSARRQDLYEQYF	TGCAGTGCTAGACGGCAGGACTTATACGAGCAGTACTTC
few	-	TRBV29-1	TRBJ1-2	CSVEGQEVENTF	TGCAGCGTTGAAGGTCAGGAGGTTGAGAACACCTTC
many	-	TRBV7-2	TRBJ1-2	CASSYHYGYTF	TGTGCCAGCAGCTACCATTATGGCTACACCTTC
-	-	TRBV4-3	TRBJ2-2	CASSQGRITGELFF	TGCGCCAGCAGCCAAGGGAGAATCACCGGGGAGCTGTTTTTT
few	TRBD1	TRBV11-1	TRBJ1-1	CASSLGSAGTAPTIGEAFF	TGTGCCAGCAGCTTAGGATCCGCAGGGACAGCTCCAACGATTGGAGAAGCTTTCTTT
few	-	TRBV29-1	TRBJ2-1	CSVVILDDNEQFF	TGCAGCGTTGTAATACTAGACGACAATGAGCAGTTCTTC
few	TRBD1	TRBV12-3/TRBV12-4	TRBJ2-3	CASRLQGQGVSQYF	TGTGCCAGCAGATTACAGGGGCAGGGGGTATCGCAGTATTTT
-	-	TRBV4-1	TRBJ2-1	CASSQDSQGNEQFF	TGCGCCAGCAGCCAAGATAGCCAGGGAAATGAGCAGTTCTTC
-	-	TRBV9	TRBJ1-1	CASSVAGRAEAFF	TGTGCCAGCAGCGTAGCCGGGAGGGCTGAAGCTTTCTTT
many	TRBD1	TRBV12-3/TRBV12-4	TRBJ1-2	CASRRPGTGMDGYTF	TGTGCCAGCAGGAGGCCCGGGACAGGGATGGATGGCTACACCTTC